This T cell receptor beta chain was sequenced in a study of ipilimumab plus nivolumab after autologous stem cell transplantation. Some clones are missing from TCRdb's copy, which holds only in-frame ones; the method was immunoSEQ multiplex PCR. The sample includes over 80,000 clones, over 80% of them seen just once. Looked up from germline, CDR1 is MNHNY and CDR2 is SVGAGI (reference sequence). V shed 3 bases and J 7 bases; nucleotides not matched to a gene: 3. There are 13 residues in the CDR3. The V call is TRBV6-6, the J call TRBJ2-1; 7 nucleotides line up with TRBD2. Sequencing was performed on PBMCs, taken in a trial of ipilimumab plus nivolumab as post-transplant consolidation. The origin of this receptor is a male donor with diffuse large B-cell lymphoma. The CDR3 sequence is CASSYGAGNEQFF. In DNA, the CDR3 is TGTGCCAGCAGTTATGGAGCGGGGAATGAGCAGTTCTTC.